The 8 T cell receptor beta chains reported below all come from one sample, sequenced in a study of tumor-infiltrating lymphocytes in oesophageal squamous cell carcinoma. TCRdb reanalysed the PCR reads using MiXCR and keeps one entry per CDR3 protein. The table shows 10,000 or so distinct CDR3 sequences, with less than 75% occurring only once. The sample taken for sequencing was esophageal tumor tissue. All receptors come from a female donor with esophageal squamous cell carcinoma.

This chain uses TRBV7-2 with TRBJ2-1; possible D gene TRBD1, 6 bases. Per the germline V gene, CDR1 is SGHTA and CDR2 is FQGNSA. The CDR3 runs to 17 residues. Trimming shortened V by 2 bases and J by 1 base, and 15 bases separated the two germline ends. The CDR3 protein is CASSLNRVPVSYNEQFF. CDR3 nucleotide sequence: TGTGCCAGCAGCTTAAACAGGGTCCCGGTGTCCTACAATGAGCAGTTCTTC.

The chain uses TRBV7-9 and TRBJ2-1; D gene uncertain. Germline CDR1 and CDR2: SEHNR and FQNEAQ (reference sequence). Trimming pared 6 bases from V and 6 bases from J, leaving 21 bases between. CDR3 size: 16 residues. The DNA of the CDR3 is TGTGCCAGCAGACCTGCCGCCGGGCCCGCACGCAATGAGCAGTTCTTC. Residues: CASRPAAGPARNEQFF. Combining the CDR3 with reference TRBV7-9 and TRBJ2-1 gives the whole variable domain DTGVSQNPRHKITKRGQNVTFRCDPISEHNRLYWYRQTLGQGPEFLTYFQNEAQLEKSRLLSDRFSAERPKGSFSTLEIQRTEQGDSAMYLCASRPAAGPARNEQFFGPGTRLTVL.

The chain recombines TRBV7-3 with TRBJ2-3; TRBD2 matches 7 bases. V was pared by 1 base and J by 3 bases, with 7 bases of the junction left unmatched. This CDR3 is 16 amino acids long. In germline, CDR1 is SGHTA, CDR2 FQGTGA. CDR3 in amino acids: CASSLNGGSRTDTQYF. The CDR3 DNA reads as TGTGCCAGCAGCTTAAATGGCGGGAGCAGGACAGATACGCAGTATTTT.

The chain uses TRBV28 and TRBJ2-5, with TRBD2 as a possible D gene (6 bases). The V gene lost 6 bases and the J gene lost 11 bases, with 28 bases spanning the gap. Germline loops: CDR1 MDHEN, CDR2 SYDVKM. The CDR3 spans 16 residues. CDR3 sequence: CASSRRGGTVYGEQYF. CDR3 in DNA: TGTGCCAGCAGCCGTAGGGGAGGTACGGTGTATGGTGAGCAGTACTTC.

In this sample, this clonotype turned up a few times. The CDR3 DNA is TGTGCCAGCAGCCTAAACCGCCTCGGTGAGCAGTTCTTC. Its translation: CASSLNRLGEQFF. This rearrangement joins TRBV7-2 to TRBJ2-5, with D hard to call. Judging by the DNA end, TRBJ2-1 fits better; the J call may be wrong. Germline V gene data show CDR1 as SGHTA and CDR2 as FQGNSA. The CDR3 has 13 amino acids.

This clonotype appeared a few times. The V gene is TRBV7-8, the J gene TRBJ2-1; 11 bases are a match to TRBD2. The CDR3 extends over 15 amino acids. From germline, CDR1 is SGHVS and CDR2 FQNEAQ. The J segment lost 4 bases and the V segment lost 3 bases, leaving 2 bases of the junction unmatched. The CDR3 region has the DNA TGTGCCAGCAGCTTTACTAGCGGGAGATACAATGAGCAGTTCTTC. Its protein product is CASSFTSGRYNEQFF.

In the case of this clonotype: At one boundary the junction diverges from the germline segment, which might be a read error. The rearrangement uses TRBV7-3 and TRBJ2-7; tentatively, D is TRBD1 (6 bases). The V gene's germline CDR1 is SGHTA and CDR2 FQGTGA. The length of the CDR3 is 16 residues. The chain's CDR3 is CASSQDRLTVSGELYF. The CDR3 DNA reads TGTGCCAGCAGCCAAGACAGGCTAACCGTTTCCGGGGAGCTGTACTTC.

J is TRBJ2-6 and V is TRBV7-3; D remains unclear. The CDR3 totals 14 residues. With 0 bases removed from V and 0 bases from J, the gap between germline ends came to 0 bases. The germline V gene has CDR1 SGHTA and CDR2 FQGTGA. The CDR3 protein is CASSLTSGANVLTF. CDR3 nucleotide sequence: TGTGCCAGCAGCTTAACCTCTGGGGCCAACGTCCTGACTTTC.